This T cell receptor beta chain was sequenced during a study of shared clonotypes between healthy human individuals (dated by TCRdb to 2020 to 2022). A note on the overall study: A couple of women and a few men aged 18 to 49 years were included in the cohort. Between about 0.85 and 8.9 billion PBMCs per donor were obtained by leukapheresis. To estimate repertoire size and how much clonotypes are shared between individuals, the study performed deep sequencing of blood TCR repertoires from roughly five healthy adults. For each donor, CD4 naive and CD4 memory were each run on three plates, CD8 naive on two plates, and CD8 memory on one plate. Libraries were prepared and TCR repertoires were sequenced by different laboratories using diverse techniques, in order to increase sequencing depth and limit assay-specific biases. What the authors observed across the whole study: Naive subsets generally had larger estimated clonotype richness than memory subsets. Incomplete sequencing was indicated by rarefaction of sorted-subset datasets, despite the large sequencing depth. The genetic and exposure-history diversity represented was limited by the small number of donors. Based on pairwise subsampling, the degree of clonotype sharing among donors was expected to be affected by sequencing depth. Only blood was sampled, and tissue TCR repertoires likely differ from those in blood. When a handful of donors were compared, the shared fraction of clonotypes was about 5.5% for naive CD4, 3% to 4% for naive CD8, roughly 2.3% for memory CD4, and 0.35% to 0.4% for memory CD8. Compared with non-shared clonotypes, the clonotypes found in all four sorted-subset donors had higher generation probabilities.

Points on this clone: No antigen is known for it. Qualities for individual bases were not recorded, and no much larger clone is one base off.

Using the deep immunoSEQ assay, multiplex PCR amplified TCR CDR3 regions from genomic DNA. For each cell subset, the extracted genomic DNA was distributed evenly across all wells of several immunoSEQ 96-well plates, and each plate served as one replicate. For sorted subsets, approximately 200 ng of genomic DNA, equivalent to some 30,000 T cell genomes, went into each replicate PCR. The purified libraries were quantified using a Qubit 3.0 fluorometer, sized with a Bioanalyzer 2100, and then quantified again using the KAPA Library Quantification kit. Every immunoSEQ 96-well plate was sequenced on a dedicated single-read 150-cycle Illumina NextSeq 550 flow cell. As for the original processing: Because the immunoSEQ output held only junctional sequences and lacked quality scores, the filtering could not match the filtering applied to full-length reads. Sequences were annotated with PyIR, a Python wrapper for IgBLAST v1.9, using IMGT germline references to assign V/J genes and CDR3. Reads were removed for weak V/J assignments (E-value above 1e-6), missing CDR3, stop codons, out-of-frame junctions, or ambiguous translated residues. A V3J clonotype was defined by an identical inferred V gene, J gene, and CDR3 amino acid sequence. Percentage overlap between repertoires was computed as shared unique clonotypes divided by the size of the smaller repertoire. Richness of each repertoire was evaluated using RTK rarefaction, the Chao1 estimator, and Recon v2.1 estimates of unobserved clonotypes. For all TCRbeta clonotypes obtained by the gDNA method from a few donors, generation probabilities were computed with OLGA. Not all clones reach the TCRdb copy of this immuneACCESS table, which keeps in-frame sequences only. Checked studies attribute under half of the gap to unresolved V genes and leave the rest unexplained. Clone size and the V and J calls come from that table; the DNA yielded D and trimming. For this sample there are roughly 1,000,000 clones; more than 75% appear just once. The top ten hold roughly 0.56% of the sample.

Donors were healthy HIV-negative adults with no recently reported acute infections or vaccinations. Every donor was a Caucasian adult residing in Nashville, Tennessee, USA. CD4+ T cells were enriched through magnetic negative selection, after which naive cells were positively selected on CD45RA and the remaining negative fraction served as the memory subset. After blood collection by leukapheresis, PBMCs were isolated using Ficoll-Histopaque density gradient centrifugation and then cryopreserved in the vapor phase of liquid nitrogen. Analytical flow cytometry was used to check the purity and quantity of every magnetically sorted T cell population. Genomic DNA was isolated from each sorted fraction and quantified by UV absorbance on a Nanodrop 2000c. V sheds 6 bases and J sheds 1 base, leaving 11 bases between their ends. Reading the germline V gene gives CDR1 SGHDT and CDR2 YYEEEE. The CDR3 numbers 15 residues from cysteine through phenylalanine. CDR3 DNA is the only sequence kept; it has 45 bases, read in frame from the first base.

Source material: memory CD4+ T cells from PBMCs. What this sample's cell subset or site label stands for: CD45RA-negative fraction. The source is a man aged 18 to 29 in good health. Some clones in this sample may be carry-over from other donors' samples. Rearrangement joined TRBV5-6 to TRBJ2-6; TRBD2 is a possible D gene, resting on 6 matching bases. In nucleotide form, the sequence is TGTGCCAGCACAACGGGAGTGTCTGGGGCCAACGTCCTGACTTTC. This sequence encodes CASTTGVSGANVLTF.